This T cell receptor (beta chain) was found in a study of blood T cell repertoires in COVID-19. About the research overall: Sample material is recorded as cDNA or gDNA derived from T cells, B-cell-depleted T cells, or PBMCs.

TCRdb's table, derived via immunoSEQ multiplex PCR, lists solely in-frame clones and lacks some. The sample lists 160,000 or so clones; around 76% were seen once. Germline V gene data show CDR1 as SGHAT and CDR2 as FQNNGV. V was clipped by 3 bases and J by 1 base, with 12 bases between them. This CDR3 is 15 amino acids long. The source of this sequence is a woman in her seventies with acute or convalescent COVID-19. Source material: peripheral blood. The chain recombines TRBV11-2 with TRBJ2-5; a weak D match, TRBD1 (6 bases). In DNA form, the CDR3 reads TGTGCCAGCAGCTTCACAGGGCGTCTCCAAGAGACCCAGTACTTC. Protein product: CASSFTGRLQETQYF.